This T cell receptor beta chain emerged from a study of CXCR3-negative and CXCR3-positive naive CD8 T cells. Overall study findings and caveats: In CXCR3-positive naive cells, the TRB CDR3s were more hydrophobic than in CXCR3-negative naive cells.

Preparation of TRB cDNA libraries relied on 5' RACE carrying UMI labels. Reprocessing the 5' RACE reads, TCRdb reports a single entry for every CDR3 protein and omits DNA. The sample table includes 65,000 to 75,000 distinct CDR3 sequences. On this clonotype itself: Its antigen is undetermined.

All CD8+ T cell subsets were sorted in triplicate at some 300,000 cells each. Naive CD8+ T cells displayed a CD45RO-CCR7+CD27+CD95- phenotype. From germline, CDR1 is MNHEY and CDR2 SVGEGT. This CDR3 is 13 amino acids long. The sequencing sample was made of naive CXCR3+ CD8+ T cells from blood. Indicated subset: CD45RO-CCR7+CD27+CD95- naive CD8+ T cells expressing CXCR3 (TNR3+). The chain uses TRBV6-2 or TRBV6-3 and TRBJ2-3; TCRdb gives TRBD2 as the D gene, but with no DNA this cannot be confirmed. The receptor was isolated from a human donor in good health. Some clones in this sample may be carry-over from other donors' samples. This CDR3 reads CASSLAGGDTQYF.